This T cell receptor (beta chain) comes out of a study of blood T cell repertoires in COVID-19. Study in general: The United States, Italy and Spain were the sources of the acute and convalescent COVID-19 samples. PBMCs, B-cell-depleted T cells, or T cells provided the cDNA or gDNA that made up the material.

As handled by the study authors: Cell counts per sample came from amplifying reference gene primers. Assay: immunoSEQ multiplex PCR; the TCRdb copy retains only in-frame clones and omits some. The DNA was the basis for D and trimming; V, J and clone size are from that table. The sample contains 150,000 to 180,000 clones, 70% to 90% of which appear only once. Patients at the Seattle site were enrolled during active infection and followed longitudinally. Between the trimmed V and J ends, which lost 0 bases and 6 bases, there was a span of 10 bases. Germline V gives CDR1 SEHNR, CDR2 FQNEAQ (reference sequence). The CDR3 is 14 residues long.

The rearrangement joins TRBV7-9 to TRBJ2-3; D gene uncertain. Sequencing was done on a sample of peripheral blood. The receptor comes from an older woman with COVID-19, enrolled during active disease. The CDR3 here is CASSLASPLDTQYF. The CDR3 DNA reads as TGTGCCAGCAGCTTAGCTTCGCCACTGGATACGCAGTATTTT.